This is a list of T cell receptor beta chains from one sample in a study of molecular identifiers for immune sequencing clone quantification. Each CDR3 protein is one row after TCRdb ran MiXCR on the PCR reads. This table has about 630,000 distinct CDR3 sequences, around 25% appearing once. Sequenced: naive CD8+ T cells from blood, with Jurkat cell RNA spiked in. The receptors derive from a human donor in good health. Some libraries in this study had Jurkat cell RNA spiked in. Each CDR3 is given with its conserved first and last residue. D genes are given only for firm matches. Clone sizes are given selectively: once, few, many, or a class where the clone is expanded.

j_call v_call d_call clone_size cdr3_nt cdr3_aa
TRBJ1-1 TRBV13 TRBD1 . TGTGCCAGCAGCCCAATCACAGGGGATGAAGCTATCTTT CASSPITGDEAIF
TRBJ1-4 TRBV23-1 . many TGCGCCAGCGGACGATGGTTAGGTGAAAAACTGTTTTTT CASGRWLGEKLFF
TRBJ1-5 TRBV6-5 TRBD1 . TGTGCCAGCAGTTACGTGCCTCCAGCAGGGGGCCGAGTTCAGCCCCAGCATTTT CASSYVPPAGGRVQPQHF
TRBJ2-1 TRBV28 . . TGTGCCAGCATTCCCGCGGGACATCCCTACAATGAGCAGTTCTTC CASIPAGHPYNEQFF
TRBJ1-1 TRBV6-2/TRBV6-3 . many TGTGCCAGCAGTGCACCGGGCCCACAGGCTGAAGCTTTCTTT CASSAPGPQAEAFF
TRBJ2-1 TRBV7-2 . . TGTGCCAGCAGCGTGGTTGCGGGGGCCAGTGAGCAGTTCTTC CASSVVAGASEQFF
TRBJ1-5 TRBV7-9 . many TGTGCCAGCAGGGACGAAGGGGAGAGGCAGCCCCAGCATTTT CASRDEGERQPQHF
TRBJ2-2 TRBV20-1 . . TGCGGTGCTAGAGATATTCAGGGGACCACCGGGGAGCTGTTTTTT CGARDIQGTTGELFF
TRBJ1-1 TRBV6-1 . few TGTGCCAGCAGTGAAGCGCTCGGGAGACTACCTAACACTGAAGCTTTCTTT CASSEALGRLPNTEAFF
TRBJ2-2 TRBV7-6 TRBD2 . TGTGCCAGCAGCTTTCAGCGGGAGTACACCGGGGAGCTGTTTTTT CASSFQREYTGELFF
TRBJ2-7 TRBV18 . few TGTGCCAGCTCACCAGGCGTGCCCCCCTACGAGCAGTACTTC CASSPGVPPYEQYF
TRBJ2-3 TRBV7-2 . many TGTGCCAGCAGCTTAGTTAGAGATACGCAGTATTTT CASSLVRDTQYF
TRBJ1-1 TRBV4-3 TRBD1 few TGCGCCAGCAGCCAAGATAGGATGGGACAGAAGAACACTGAAGCTTTCTTT CASSQDRMGQKNTEAFF
TRBJ2-7 TRBV18 . few TGTGCCAGCTCACCGCCAGAAGACTACGAGCAGTACTTC CASSPPEDYEQYF
TRBJ1-5 TRBV7-9 . . TGTGCCAGCAGCTCAAATCAGGCAGGGCGCCGGGATCAGCCCCAGCATTTT CASSSNQAGRRDQPQHF
TRBJ1-2 TRBV5-4 TRBD1 few TGTGCCAGCAGCTTAAACAGGGGGGAGTTTGGCTACACCTTC CASSLNRGEFGYTF
TRBJ2-7 TRBV29-1 . . TGCAGCGTTGAGCTAGCGCTCGAGCAGTACTTC CSVELALEQYF
TRBJ2-2 TRBV30 TRBD1 many TGTGCCTGGAGCGCAGGGGGCGTTGTGACCGGGGAGCTGTTTTTT CAWSAGGVVTGELFF
TRBJ2-7 TRBV6-5 . . TGTGCCAGCAGTTACTCCAACATACCCTACGAGCAGTACTTC CASSYSNIPYEQYF
TRBJ2-5 TRBV21-1 . . TGTGCCAGCAGCAAAGTAGCCGGGACAGGGGTAGAGACCCAGTACTTC CASSKVAGTGVETQYF
TRBJ2-7 TRBV9 . many TGTGCCAGCAGCGCCGGGACACTATCATACGAGCAGTACTTC CASSAGTLSYEQYF
TRBJ2-3 TRBV4-1 TRBD1 once TGCGCCAGCAGCCCGCGGGGGACAGGGTACACAGATACGCAGTATTTT CASSPRGTGYTDTQYF
TRBJ2-3 TRBV10-3 TRBD2 . TGTGCCATCAGTGAGTCGCTAGCGGGAGGGGAAGATACGCAGTATTTT CAISESLAGGEDTQYF
TRBJ2-7 TRBV3-1 . . TGTGCCAGCAGCCCATATGAACCGTGGGAGGCGTACGAGCAGTACTTC CASSPYEPWEAYEQYF
TRBJ2-3 TRBV10-3 . many TGTGCCATCAGTATTACCTCCACAGATACGCAGTATTTT CAISITSTDTQYF
TRBJ1-1 TRBV7-2 . many TGTGCCAGCAGCCCACGAGAGGGTTGGGGGAACACTGAAGCTTTCTTT CASSPREGWGNTEAFF
TRBJ1-1 TRBV7-9 . . TGTGCCAGCAGCTTAGTGGGGGGGGCGGCTGAAGTTTTCTTT CASSLVGGAAEVFF
TRBJ2-7 TRBV7-6 TRBD2 many TGTGCCAGCAGCTTAACCGGGGGGGCCAACGAGCAGTACTTC CASSLTGGANEQYF
TRBJ2-3 TRBV6-2/TRBV6-3 TRBD2 few TGTGCCAGCAGCCCTACTAGCGCCCCGACAGATACGCAGTATTTT CASSPTSAPTDTQYF
TRBJ1-1 TRBV6-4 TRBD1 few TGTGCCAGCAGCAATACACAGGGGCCTAACACTGAAGCTTTCTTT CASSNTQGPNTEAFF
TRBJ2-1 TRBV29-1 . many TGCAGCGCTCGGACCGGCCGGAGTGAGCAGTTCTTC CSARTGRSEQFF
TRBJ1-1 TRBV12-3/TRBV12-4 . few TGTGCCAGCAGTTTACCCTTATATGGGGCTGAAGCTTTCTTT CASSLPLYGAEAFF
TRBJ2-3 TRBV4-3 TRBD2 . TGCGCCAGCAGCCAAGAGACTAGCGGGAGTGAGCCAGATACGCAGTATTTT CASSQETSGSEPDTQYF
TRBJ2-2 TRBV11-3 . few TGTGCCAGCAGCTTAGATAGGGACACGGATTTGCCCGGGGAGCTGTTTTTT CASSLDRDTDLPGELFF
TRBJ2-7 TRBV4-2 . many TGTGCCAGCAGCCAAGGTCTTATTTACGAGCAGTACTTC CASSQGLIYEQYF
TRBJ2-5 TRBV28 . few TGTGCCAGCAGTTTAACGGGCTACCACGAGACCCAGTACTTC CASSLTGYHETQYF
TRBJ1-4 TRBV20-1 . . TGCAGTGCTAGGGTAACAGGGAGGAGTGAAAAACTGTTTTTT CSARVTGRSEKLFF
TRBJ1-1 TRBV28 . many TGTGCCAGCAGTTCGACGACAGGGAACACTGAAGCTTTCTTT CASSSTTGNTEAFF
TRBJ1-1 TRBV19 . few TGTGCCAGTAGTATAGATGAAGGGAGGGGGACTGAAGCTTTCTTT CASSIDEGRGTEAFF
TRBJ2-7 TRBV12-3/TRBV12-4 . . TGTGCCAGCACAAACGACGAAACATACTACGAGCGGTACTTC CASTNDETYYERYF
TRBJ2-7 TRBV5-1 TRBD1 many TGCGCCAGCAGCCCACGACAGGGGGCTATCTACGAGCAGTACTTC CASSPRQGAIYEQYF
TRBJ1-2 TRBV27 . . TGTGCCAGCAGACAAAAACTCAACCCCAAAGGACACTATGGCTACACCTTC CASRQKLNPKGHYGYTF
TRBJ1-3 TRBV18 . . TGTGCCAGCTCACCACCATCGGGAATTGGAAACACCATATATTTT CASSPPSGIGNTIYF